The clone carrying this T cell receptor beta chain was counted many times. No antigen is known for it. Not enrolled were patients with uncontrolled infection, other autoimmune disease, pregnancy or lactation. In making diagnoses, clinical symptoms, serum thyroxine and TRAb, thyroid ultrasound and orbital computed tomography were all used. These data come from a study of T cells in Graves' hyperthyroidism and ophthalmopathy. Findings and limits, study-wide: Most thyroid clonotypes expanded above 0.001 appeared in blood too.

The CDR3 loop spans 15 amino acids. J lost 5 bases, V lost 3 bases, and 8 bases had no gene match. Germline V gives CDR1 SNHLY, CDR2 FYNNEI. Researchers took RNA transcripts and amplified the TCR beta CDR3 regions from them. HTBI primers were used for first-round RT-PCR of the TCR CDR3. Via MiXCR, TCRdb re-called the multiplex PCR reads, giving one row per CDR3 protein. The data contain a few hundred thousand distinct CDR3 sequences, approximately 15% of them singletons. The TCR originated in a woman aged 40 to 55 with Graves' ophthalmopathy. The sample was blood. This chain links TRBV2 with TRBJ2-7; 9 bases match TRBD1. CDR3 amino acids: CASSEIGTGFNEQYF. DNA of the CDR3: TGTGCCAGCAGTGAGATCGGGACAGGGTTTAACGAGCAGTACTTC.